The 12 T cell receptor beta chains presented below share a single source sample, sequenced in a study of regulatory T cells in long-lasting Graves disease. The TCR beta library used iRepertoire HTBI primers with Arm-PCR amplification of CDR3. TCRdb reanalysed the multiplex PCR reads using MiXCR and keeps one entry per CDR3 protein. The table shows roughly 420,000 distinct CDR3 sequences, with about 16% occurring only once. As to time point: newly diagnosed GD, antithyroid drugs for less than 3 months. RNA isolated from PBMCs was used to make the TCR library. The same data also contributed to another study, on T cells in Graves' hyperthyroidism and ophthalmopathy.

The sample here was peripheral blood mononuclear cells (PBMCs), taken at new diagnosis, from a patient treated with antithyroid drugs. The origin of the receptors is a woman aged 30 to 39 with Graves disease.

This clonotype was recorded many times. V gene TRBV20-1 combines with J gene TRBJ1-2; D remains ambiguous. CDR3 length equals 14 residues. V dropped 6 bases and J dropped 8 bases, with 22 bases sitting between them. Germline CDR1 DFQATT, CDR2 SNEGSKA (reference sequence). Here the CDR3 DNA reads TGCAGTGCAACCCCGGCAGCGCAAAGTCGGGGCTACACCTTC. Translating gives CSATPAAQSRGYTF.

This clonotype was recorded at least ten times. The V call is TRBV9, the J call TRBJ2-1, with TRBD1 identical over 8 bases. This CDR3 comprises 16 residues. With 2 bases clipped from V and 3 bases from J, the junction kept 7 bases outside the gene matches. Germline CDR1 SGDLS, CDR2 YYNGEE. CDR3 nucleotides: TGTGCCAGCAGCGTTCATTCCGGGACAGGCTACAATGAGCAGTTCTTC. It yields the protein CASSVHSGTGYNEQFF.

This clonotype was detected a few times. The chain recombines TRBV3-1 with TRBJ2-7, with TRBD1 as a possible D gene (6 bases). The CDR3 length is 14 residues. Trimming cost V 4 bases and J 0 bases, with 10 bases left between them. Germline CDR1 LGHDT, CDR2 YNNKEL (reference sequence). In nucleotides, the CDR3 is TGTGCCAGCAGCCCCGGACAGTTCTCCTACGAGCAGTACTTC. It encodes CASSPGQFSYEQYF.

This clonotype was counted many times. The chain employs TRBV11-2 and TRBJ2-7; 9 bases map to TRBD2. Germline CDR1 and CDR2: SGHAT and FQNNGV. The V gene end was trimmed by 1 base and the J gene end by 3 bases; junction bases not matched to a gene: 4. This CDR3 region has 15 residues. The CDR3: CASSLGLAGLYEQYF. CDR3 nucleotides: TGTGCCAGCAGCTTAGGTCTAGCGGGACTCTACGAGCAGTACTTC.

This clonotype was picked up a small number of times. This chain links TRBV28 with TRBJ1-2; weak D call: TRBD1 (5 bases). V shed 5 bases and J shed 5 bases, with 15 bases lying between them. CDR3 length: 14 amino acids. Germline CDR1 is MDHEN and CDR2 is SYDVKM. The CDR3 here is CASSPYRDPYGYTF. The CDR3 DNA follows: TGTGCCAGCAGTCCTTACCGGGACCCTTATGGCTACACCTTC.

V and J are TRBV20-1 and TRBJ2-3; either TRBD1 or TRBD2 may supply D (5 bases each). Germline V CDR1 and CDR2: DFQATT, SNEGSKA (reference sequence). V gave up 3 bases and J gave up 2 bases, with 12 bases separating them. This CDR3 region has 14 residues. CDR3: CSASGDPVTDTQYF. The CDR3 bases are TGCAGTGCTAGTGGGGACCCGGTCACAGATACGCAGTATTTT.

In regard to this clonotype: This sequence is one base from a far larger clone and is likely a read error. The chain recombines TRBV6-2 or TRBV6-3 with TRBJ2-1; D uncertain. The CDR3 has 17 amino acids. CDR1 and CDR2 from the germline V gene are MNHEY and SVGEGT. The DNA for the CDR3 is TGTGCCAGCGCCCGTAGGCAAACCGTAGTAACAGACAATGAGCAGCTCTTC. Residues: CASARRQTVVTDNEQLF.

The table lists this clonotype with many counts. The chain uses TRBV10-3 and TRBJ1-1, with D maybe TRBD1 (5 bases). Trimming removed 10 bases at V and 7 bases at J, with 16 bases between. CDR1 is ENHRY, CDR2 SYGVKD, per germline. This CDR3 contains 12 residues. This CDR3 reads CATLGGGGEAFF. The CDR3 region has the DNA TGTGCCACCTTGGGGGGTGGCGGTGAAGCTTTCTTT.

The rearrangement links TRBV6-4 to TRBJ2-1; no clear D gene. The germline CDR1 and CDR2 sequences are MRHNA and SNTAGT. The CDR3 length is 13 residues. V shed 4 bases and J shed 2 bases, with 6 bases lying between them. Here the CDR3 DNA reads TGTGCCAGCAGTGCCGGTCCCTACAATGAGCAGTTCTTC. Translation: CASSAGPYNEQFF.

DNA for the CDR3: TGTGCCAGCAATCCTCAGGGGGCCTTCAATGAGCAGTTCTTC. Encoded protein: CASNPQGAFNEQFF. The gene calls are TRBV28 and TRBJ2-1; 8 positions match TRBD1. Germline V gene lookup returns CDR1 MDHEN and CDR2 SYDVKM. Trimming took 7 bases from V and 6 from J; bases not matched to a gene: 8. The CDR3 covers 14 residues.

The rearrangement links TRBV24-1 to TRBJ2-3, with D maybe TRBD2 (5 bases). The CDR3 runs 16 residues. Trimming removed 1 base from V and 3 bases from J, with 13 bases in between. Germline lookup yields CDR1 KGHDR and CDR2 SFDVKD. In DNA form, the CDR3 reads TGTGCCACCAGTGATTTCTCGCGGGCGCGGACAGATACGCAGTATTTT. It yields the protein CATSDFSRARTDTQYF.

The chain recombines TRBV7-8 with TRBJ2-5; D ambiguous. CDR1 is SGHVS and CDR2 is FQNEAQ in the germline V gene. Trimming took 7 bases from V and 5 from J, leaving 14 bases between them. This CDR3 region has 13 residues. CDR3 protein: CASIPPARETQYF. CDR3 bases: TGTGCCAGCATCCCACCAGCGCGGGAGACCCAGTACTTC.